Given below is one T cell receptor beta chain in context. The sample originates from a study of Graves' ophthalmopathy and Graves' hyperthyroidism. Amplified TCR beta CDR3 regions were obtained using RNA transcripts as template. HTBI primers served in a first-round RT-PCR, which a second-round multiplex PCR followed. TCRdb redid the calling of the multiplex PCR reads with MiXCR, one entry per CDR3 protein. The sample lists 240,000 or so distinct CDR3 sequences; 45% to 55% were seen once. V shed 5 bases and J 2 bases; nucleotides not matched to a gene: 14. There are 18 residues in the CDR3. Germline CDR1 reads SGHVS; CDR2 reads FQNEAQ.

Material for sequencing was peripheral blood. The receptor comes from an adult man with Graves' ophthalmopathy. This rearrangement joins TRBV7-8 to TRBJ2-7; 11 nucleotides line up with TRBD2. The CDR3 spells CASSPPGTSGSTTYEQYF. The CDR3 DNA reads as TGTGCCAGCAGCCCCCCCGGGACTAGCGGCTCGACCACCTACGAGCAGTACTTC.